The 32 T cell receptor beta chains below come from one sample, sequenced in a study of blood T cells in healthy people across ages (dated by TCRdb to between 2014 and 2017). Libraries were made using 5' RACE. Sequencer: Illumina HiSeq 2500. A second roughly 7 to 12 cycle PCR used a sample-barcoded 5' primer and a J-beta primer mix. The raw public data were reprocessed by TCRdb itself: fastp quality trimming at Q25, MiXCR clonotype calling, in-frame beta chains only. When rows share a CDR3 protein, they turn into one entry using the most common DNA and genes. Present in this sample are fewer than 1.5 million distinct CDR3 sequences, approximately 42% of which were seen just once. Roughly 7.9% of the sample belongs to the ten largest clones. The sequencing input was blood. The receptor set was obtained from a woman aged 18-29 years in good health.

The chain links TRBV27 to TRBJ2-1, with a possible D match to TRBD2 (5 bases). Trimming removed 3 bases at V and 5 bases at J, with 14 bases between. Looked up from germline, CDR1 is MNHEY and CDR2 is SMNVEV (reference sequence). This CDR3 region has 15 residues. CDR3 region: CASSLGAGPNNEQFF. CDR3 in DNA: TGTGCCAGCAGTTTGGGTGCGGGCCCTAACAATGAGCAGTTCTTC.

This clonotype appeared a few times. The J gene is TRBJ2-7, the V gene TRBV7-2, with TRBD2 matching 11 bases. The J call may not be correct, given that the DNA end is closer to TRBJ2-5. CDR1 and CDR2 from the germline V gene are SGHTA and FQGNSA. The CDR3 runs 15 residues. The CDR3 nucleotides read TGTGCCAGCAGGGATAGCGGGAGGGCCTGGGAGACCCAGTACTTC. Translation: CASRDSGRAWETQYF.

The chain combines TRBV7-9 with TRBJ2-3; 9 nucleotides agree with TRBD2. V was pared by 5 bases and J by 4 bases, with 13 bases of the junction left unmatched. The V gene's germline CDR1 is SEHNR and CDR2 FQNEAQ (reference sequence). The CDR3 consists of 17 residues. The CDR3: CASSPRAGTSIPDTQYF. CDR3 bases: TGTGCCAGCAGCCCACGTGCCGGGACTAGCATCCCAGATACGCAGTATTTT.

This clonotype was counted only a few times. The rearrangement joins TRBV6-6 to TRBJ2-7; TRBD1 matches at 11 bases. In germline, CDR1 is MNHNY, CDR2 SVGAGI (reference sequence). The CDR3 has 14 residues. After removal of 6 bases from V and 2 bases from J, the junction contained 3 bases not matched to a gene. The CDR3 coding sequence is TGTGCCAGCAGGGACAGGGGGCCCACCTACGAGCAGTACTTC. Residues: CASRDRGPTYEQYF.

This clonotype was counted between two and nine times. V and J are TRBV15 and TRBJ2-1; D remains unclear. The CDR3 runs 16 residues. Trimming took off 8 bases at V and 3 bases at J, with 20 bases between the two ends. Looked up from germline, CDR1 is LNHNV and CDR2 is YYDKDF (reference sequence). Written as DNA, the CDR3 is TGTGCCACCCAAAGTTCACAGCCTAGAAGCTACAATGAGCAGTTCTTC. Its translation: CATQSSQPRSYNEQFF.

The chain couples TRBV10-3 to TRBJ1-2, with 7 bases matching TRBD1. The CDR3 sequence is 13 residues long. The V and J ends lost 6 bases and 7 bases, in that order; junction bases with no gene match: 8. Germline V lookup: CDR1 ENHRY, CDR2 SYGVKD. CDR3 sequence reads: CAISRDSSVGYTF. In DNA, the CDR3 is TGTGCCATCAGCCGGGACAGTTCGGTTGGCTACACCTTC.

This clonotype was seen just once. One end of the junction does not line up with germline, which may come from a read error. The V gene is TRBV6-6, the J gene TRBJ2-7; 9 nucleotides line up with TRBD2. The germline CDR1 and CDR2 sequences are MNHNY and SVGAGI (reference sequence). The CDR3 contains 16 residues. The chain's CDR3 is CASRSDIMTSGYEHYF. Here the CDR3 DNA reads TGTGCCAGCCGGTCGGATATTATGACTAGCGGTTACGAGCATTACTTC.

This clonotype came up a few times. An end of the junction does not agree with germline; a read error may underlie this. J is TRBJ2-1 and V is TRBV7-7; TRBD1 agrees at 10 bases. This CDR3 is 14 amino acids long. Germline V CDR1 and CDR2: SSHAT, FNYEAQ (reference sequence). The CDR3 DNA reads as TGTGCTAGCACGGGACAGGGGTATAACAATGAGCAGTTCTTC. This translates into CASTGQGYNNEQFF.

This clonotype was found a few times. This chain joins TRBV5-1 and TRBJ2-6; D possibly matches TRBD1 or TRBD2 (5 bases each). Trimming pared 4 bases from V and 0 bases from J, leaving 14 bases between. The germline V gene has CDR1 SGHRS and CDR2 YFSETQ. This CDR3 comprises 17 residues. CDR3 amino acids: CASSAGTGTSGANVLTF. CDR3 bases: TGCGCCAGCAGCGCCGGGACGGGGACCTCTGGGGCCAACGTCCTGACTTTC.

The chain links TRBV24-1 to TRBJ1-1, with TRBD1 as a possible D gene (6 bases). This CDR3 contains 15 residues. Deletions cut 1 base from V and 9 bases from J, with 17 bases between. Germline lookup yields CDR1 KGHDR and CDR2 SFDVKD. The CDR3 region is CATSDFFARTAKAFF. The CDR3 nucleotides are TGTGCCACCAGTGATTTTTTTGCGCGGACAGCGAAAGCTTTCTTT.

This clonotype was recorded many times. The chain joins TRBV12-3 or TRBV12-4 to TRBJ1-5, with D unclear. Trimming took 1 base from V and 6 from J, leaving 1 base between them. The CDR3 is made up of 11 amino acids. The CDR3 spells CASSLGQPQHF. The CDR3 nucleotides are TGTGCCAGCAGTTTAGGTCAGCCCCAGCATTTT.

This chain joins TRBV10-3 and TRBJ1-2; 7 nucleotides align to TRBD1. Unmatched junction bases numbered 4, after V lost 0 bases and J lost 6 bases. Germline V gene data show CDR1 as ENHRY and CDR2 as SYGVKD. The CDR3 runs to 14 residues. CDR3 protein: CAISESTGINGYTF. CDR3 DNA sequence: TGTGCCATCAGTGAGTCGACAGGGATAAATGGCTACACCTTC.

For this clonotype: Possible read error: a much larger clone is one base away. This rearrangement joins TRBV29-1 to TRBJ2-5, with D perhaps TRBD1 (6 bases). CDR3 size: 13 residues. From germline, CDR1 is SQVTM and CDR2 ANQGSEA. V was clipped by 0 bases and J by 3 bases, with 8 bases between them. The CDR3 coding sequence is TGCAGCGTTGAAGAAGGGGACAAAGAGACCCAGTACTTC. Translation: CSVEEGDKETQYF.

This clonotype was picked up a small number of times. This chain uses TRBV5-5 with TRBJ1-2; D uncertain. V was clipped by 2 bases and J by 8 bases, with 19 bases between them. Germline CDR1 and CDR2: SGHKS and YYEKEE (reference sequence). CDR3 length: 15 residues. CDR3 loop: CASSFSKGSPPGYTF. CDR3 bases: TGTGCCAGCAGCTTTTCGAAGGGCTCTCCCCCGGGCTACACCTTC.

The genes are TRBV20-1 and TRBJ2-5; 7 nucleotides agree with TRBD1. The V and J ends lost 6 bases and 13 bases, in that order; junction bases with no gene match: 23. The CDR3 consists of 15 residues. CDR1 is DFQATT, CDR2 SNEGSKA, per germline (reference sequence). Here the CDR3 DNA reads TGCAGTGCATCCATACAGGGGCCGTTTTCCTACGAGCGGTACTTC. Its protein product is CSASIQGPFSYERYF.

V gene TRBV7-6 combines with J gene TRBJ2-3, with 7 bases that match TRBD1. The CDR3 is 16 residues long. The germline gives CDR1 SGHVS, CDR2 FNYEAQ. V gave up 2 bases and J gave up 2 bases; unmatched junction bases: 7. CDR3 sequence reads: CASSLFSGQNTDTQYF. The CDR3 region has the DNA TGTGCCAGCAGCTTATTCTCGGGACAGAACACAGATACGCAGTATTTT.

This clonotype came up a few times. The genes are TRBV3-1 and TRBJ2-4; 7 bases line up with TRBD1. Gene TRBJ2-7 matches the end of the DNA better, so the J call may be wrong. The CDR3 extends over 14 amino acids. From germline, CDR1 is LGHDT and CDR2 YNNKEL (reference sequence). The CDR3 here is CASRRQGWPYEQYF. In DNA, the CDR3 is TGTGCCAGCAGACGACAGGGTTGGCCCTACGAGCAGTACTTC.

The chain links TRBV2 to TRBJ1-1; possibly TRBD1 for D (5 bases). This CDR3 spans 13 amino acids. Germline V gene lookup returns CDR1 SNHLY and CDR2 FYNNEI. Between the trimmed V and J ends, which lost 8 bases and 11 bases, there was a span of 21 bases. DNA of the CDR3: TGTGCCAGCTGGGGCCTGGGGGTCAGGGCCGCTTTCTTT. Translation: CASWGLGVRAAFF.

This clonotype was recorded once. The V gene is TRBV3-1, the J gene TRBJ2-2, with TRBD2 matching 10 bases. Germline assignment: CDR1 LGHDT and CDR2 YNNKEL (reference sequence). This CDR3 has 15 amino acids. Germline trimming cut 6 bases from V and 6 bases from J; bases unmatched to any gene: 7. The CDR3 bases are TGTGCCAGCAGGAATCTAGCGGGGGTAGCCGGGGAGCTGTTTTTT. As protein: CASRNLAGVAGELFF.

The chain has TRBV20-1 and TRBJ1-6; D perhaps matches TRBD1 (5 bases). Germline CDR1 is DFQATT and CDR2 is SNEGSKA (reference sequence). The V gene lost 5 bases and the J gene lost 10 bases, with 15 bases spanning the gap. The CDR3 is 13 residues long. The CDR3 nucleotides read TGCAGTGCTCCAGCCTCAGGGAAATCACCCCTCCACTTT. It encodes CSAPASGKSPLHF.

The chain combines TRBV5-1 with TRBJ2-3, with 9 nucleotides matching TRBD2. The germline CDR1 and CDR2 sequences are SGHRS and YFSETQ. The V segment lost 0 bases and the J segment 4 bases; nucleotides outside the gene matches: 6. This CDR3 is 16 amino acids long. The CDR3 DNA sequence: TGCGCCAGCAGCTTGGCCCCTAGCGGGGACCCAGATACGCAGTATTTT. Its translation: CASSLAPSGDPDTQYF.

This clonotype came up a few times. This rearrangement joins TRBV10-3 to TRBJ2-1; D remains ambiguous. V lost 7 bases and J lost 1, with 11 bases in between. The CDR3 extends over 14 amino acids. CDR1 and CDR2 (germline): ENHRY, SYGVKD. The CDR3 DNA reads TGTGCCATCAACAACGTTGGTTCCTACAATGAGCAGTTCTTC. It yields the protein CAINNVGSYNEQFF.

The V gene is TRBV6-6, the J gene TRBJ2-1; D may match TRBD1 or TRBD2 (5 bases each). The length of the CDR3 is 11 residues. Germline V lookup: CDR1 MNHNY, CDR2 SVGAGI (reference sequence). The CDR3 DNA follows: TGTGCATCGGGGCGTGAGAATGAGCAGTTCTTC. Amino acids: CASGRENEQFF.

V is TRBV27 and J is TRBJ2-7, with unresolved D. In germline, CDR1 is MNHEY, CDR2 SMNVEV (reference sequence). The V end lost 3 bases, the J end lost 0 bases, and 9 bases lay between the germline ends. The CDR3 has 14 amino acids. The CDR3 spells CASSFVGSSYEQYF. CDR3 bases: TGTGCCAGCAGTTTTGTGGGGTCCTCCTACGAGCAGTACTTC.

This sequence joins TRBV6-5 and TRBJ1-6; D is perhaps TRBD1 (5 bases). The CDR3 extends over 13 amino acids. Germline CDR1 reads MNHEY; CDR2 reads SVGAGI. V was clipped by 6 bases and J by 10 bases, with 13 bases between them. The CDR3 sequence is CASRLRQGSPLHF. The CDR3 nucleotides are TGTGCCAGCAGATTACGTCAGGGATCACCCCTCCACTTT.

In the case of this clonotype: Sequence at one end of the junction differs from germline and may be a read error. The chain employs TRBV29-1 and TRBJ1-1; D gene unclear. The CDR3 length is 12 residues. The germline V gene encodes CDR1 SQVTM and CDR2 ANQGSEA. In nucleotides, the CDR3 is TGCAGCGTTGAAGGCTGGAACAATGAAGCTTTCTTT. It translates to CSVEGWNNEAFF.

This chain joins TRBV6-2 or TRBV6-3 and TRBJ1-6; D is uncertain. The CDR3 loop spans 13 amino acids. Trimming pared 0 bases from V and 10 bases from J, leaving 7 bases between. Germline-derived CDR1 and CDR2 are MNHEY and SVGEGT. Here the CDR3 DNA reads TGTGCCAGCAGTTACTCGAATGTATCACCCCTCCACTTT. Translation: CASSYSNVSPLHF.

This chain uses TRBV15 with TRBJ1-4, with TRBD1 matching 12 bases. The V segment lost 4 bases and the J segment 7 bases; nucleotides outside the gene matches: 4. The CDR3 is made up of 15 amino acids. The germline gives CDR1 LNHNV, CDR2 YYDKDF (reference sequence). The CDR3 here is CATSTWDRGREKLFF. For the CDR3, the DNA is TGTGCCACCAGCACCTGGGACAGGGGGCGTGAAAAACTGTTTTTT.

With regard to this clonotype: This sequence may be a read error, since a much larger clone differs from it by one base. This rearrangement joins TRBV4-2 to TRBJ1-2; perhaps TRBD1 as D (5 bases). This CDR3 is 15 amino acids long. Germline loops: CDR1 LGHNA, CDR2 YNFKEQ. The CDR3 region has the DNA TGTGCCGGCAGCCAAGATCCCGACAGAGATTATGGCTACACCTTC. Translation: CAGSQDPDRDYGYTF.

This clonotype occurred a few times. The V and J genes are TRBV6-1 and TRBJ2-5; D gene ambiguous. Looked up from germline, CDR1 is MNHNS and CDR2 is SASEGT. CDR3 length: 11 amino acids. V gave up 4 bases and J gave up 11 bases, with 11 bases separating them. CDR3 nucleotides: TGTGCCAGCAGTGTACGGTTGGAGCAGTACTTC. Amino acid sequence: CASSVRLEQYF.

This clonotype occurred a few times. V is TRBV30 and J is TRBJ2-5, with 7 bases fitting TRBD1. The J call may be wrong; the DNA end is better matched by TRBJ2-7. CDR1 is GTSNPN, CDR2 SVGIG, per germline (reference sequence). The CDR3 runs 15 residues. The CDR3 region has the DNA TGTGCCTGGAGTGCCCAGGACAGGAATTTCTACGAGCAGTACTTC. Protein: CAWSAQDRNFYEQYF.

About this clonotype itself: Germline and junction disagree at one end, which may indicate a read error. The rearrangement links TRBV3-1 to TRBJ1-2; a weak D match, TRBD1 (6 bases). Germline V CDR1 and CDR2: LGHDT, YNNKEL (reference sequence). The CDR3 sequence is 17 residues long. The CDR3 region is CASSQEGSGEIDYDYTF. DNA for the CDR3: TGTGCCAGCAGCCAAGAAGGGTCAGGGGAAATAGACTATGACTACACCTTC. Looking up the rest from reference TRBV3-1 and TRBJ1-2 gives the full variable domain: DTAVSQTPKYLVTQMGNDKSIKCEQNLGHDTMYWYKQDSKKFLKIMFSYNNKELIINETVPNRFSPKSPDKAHLNLHINSLELGDSAVYFCASSQEGSGEIDYDYTFGSGTRLTVV.